This TCR beta chain was observed in a study of cytomegalovirus exposure and HLA in healthy donors. The donors gave bone marrow, and they were healthy. In the case of this clone: What it binds is unknown.

The CDR3 has 13 residues. V was trimmed by 7 bases and J by 6 bases, leaving 14 bases between them. Germline assignment: CDR1 MNHNS and CDR2 SASEGT. The PCR was carried out with 60 Vbeta primers and 13 Jbeta primers. The assay was immunoSEQ multiplex PCR, and TCRdb's table has in-frame clones only and misses some. The table lists over 150,000 clones, about 80% of them singletons, with approximately 3% in the top ten. Whole-study findings and limits: When a later analysis was performed, an Asian-associated ancestry cluster reportedly had fewer N-insertions than the roughly 630-donor mean. One variant, a missense change in DCLRE1C, was linked in a later analysis to TCR beta V- and J-gene trimming. For presence/absence analyses, sequencing depth was assumed to be roughly uniform across donors.

V and J are TRBV6-1 and TRBJ2-3; D is undetermined. The sequenced material came from PBMCs. This sequence originates from a woman younger than 45 in good health and CMV-seronegative. The CDR3 protein is CASNRLDWDTQYF. CDR3 coding DNA: TGTGCCAGCAATCGACTTGACTGGGATACGCAGTATTTT.